Described below is a single T cell receptor (beta chain) sequence and its context. A much larger clonotype is one base distant, so this may be a read error. Bulk TCR library preparation followed previously described methods with listed TCR primers. TCRdb reanalysed the PCR reads using MiXCR and keeps one entry per CDR3 protein. The sample includes about 67,000 distinct CDR3 sequences, 15% to 20% seen only once; the top ten take 1.5%. This record comes from a study of molecular identifiers for immune sequencing clone quantification. About the research overall: Replicates split RNA from approximately 20,000 or 100,000 naive CD8 cells five ways, and the researchers sequenced four portions.

Sorted naive CD8 T cells, 20,000 to 1,000,000, were sequenced from 10%, 30% or 50% RNA. For naive CD8 T cells, sorting used the CD8+CD4-CCR7+CD45RA+ phenotype. The germline V gene has CDR1 LGHDT and CDR2 YNNKEL (reference sequence). The CDR3 covers 12 residues. V was clipped by 3 bases and J by 8 bases, with 8 bases between them. The sequenced material came from naive CD8+ T cells from blood, with Jurkat cell RNA spiked in. Subset in this sample: FACS-sorted CD8+CD4-CCR7+CD45RA+ naive T cells. The receptor was isolated from a human donor in good health. Some libraries in this study had Jurkat cell RNA spiked in. The chain is built from TRBV3-1 and TRBJ2-1; D is ambiguous. Written as DNA, the CDR3 is TGTGCCAGCAGCCATGTTATGGATGAGCAGTTCTTC. Translating gives CASSHVMDEQFF.